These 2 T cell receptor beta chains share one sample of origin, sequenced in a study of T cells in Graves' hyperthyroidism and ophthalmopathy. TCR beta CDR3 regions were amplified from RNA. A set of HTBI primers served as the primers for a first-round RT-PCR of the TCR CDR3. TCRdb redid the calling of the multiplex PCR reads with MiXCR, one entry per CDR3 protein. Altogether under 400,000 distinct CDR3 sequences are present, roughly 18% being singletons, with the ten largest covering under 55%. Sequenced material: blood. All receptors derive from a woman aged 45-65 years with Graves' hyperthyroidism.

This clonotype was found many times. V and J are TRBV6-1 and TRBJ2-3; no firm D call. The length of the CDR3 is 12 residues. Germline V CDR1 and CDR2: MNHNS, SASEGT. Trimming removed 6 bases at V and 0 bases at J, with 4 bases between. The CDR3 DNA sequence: TGTGCCAGCAGGGACAGCACAGATACGCAGTATTTT. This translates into CASRDSTDTQYF.

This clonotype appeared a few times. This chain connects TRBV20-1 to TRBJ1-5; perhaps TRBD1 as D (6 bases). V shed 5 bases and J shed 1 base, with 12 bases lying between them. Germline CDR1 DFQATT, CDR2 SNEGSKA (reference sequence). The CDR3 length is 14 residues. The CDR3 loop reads CSAEQGKSNQPQHF. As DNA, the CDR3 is TGCAGTGCTGAACAGGGAAAGAGCAATCAGCCCCAGCATTTT.